This TCR beta chain was captured by sequencing in a study of identical twins. TCRdb called the 5' RACE reads again in MiXCR, with one record for every CDR3 protein. Counted here are 400,000 to 550,000 distinct CDR3 sequences, more than 13% occurring once; the ten biggest clones make up more than 0.8%. The CDR3 is 13 amino acids. Trimming took 6 bases from V and 1 from J; bases not matched to a gene: 2. This clonotype was recorded at least ten times. These data also formed part of another study, on yellow fever vaccine responses in identical twins.

The sequenced material came from CD4+ T cells sorted from blood. This TCR was recovered from a woman aged 18-30 years in good health. V gene TRBV12-3 or TRBV12-4 combines with J gene TRBJ1-1, with TRBD1 identical over 7 bases. The CDR3 sequence is CASRRQGNTEAFF. Here the CDR3 DNA reads TGTGCCAGCAGAAGACAGGGGAACACTGAAGCTTTCTTT.